This T cell receptor (beta chain) was found in a study of PD-L1 blockade in urothelial cancer. Looking at the study overall: Prior chemotherapy ranged from 0 to 3 regimens per patient. A median about 140,000 T cells were found in blood samples.

Germline loops: CDR1 ENHRY, CDR2 SYGVKD. This CDR3 is built from 16 residues. The trim removed 3 bases at V and 5 bases at J, leaving 11 bases unmatched. Diagnoses among patients were locally advanced or metastatic urothelial carcinoma. This clone was observed a few times. Synthetic TCR analog templates were spiked into each PCR. The protocol was immunoSEQ multiplex PCR, while the TCRdb copy is restricted to in-frame clones and leaves out a portion. Among about 43,000 clones listed, roughly 91% were seen once. The receptor comes from a woman aged 55-75 years with urothelial cancer. The gene calls are TRBV10-3 and TRBJ1-2; 8 bases match TRBD1. The source was PBMCs, collected around atezolizumab (anti-PD-L1) treatment. CDR3 sequence reads: CAISEAGQGERYGYTF. CDR3 nucleotide sequence: TGTGCCATCAGTGAAGCCGGACAGGGTGAAAGGTATGGCTACACCTTC.